The 21 T cell receptor beta chains presented below share a single source sample, sequenced in a study of blood T cell repertoires in COVID-19. The data were produced by immunoSEQ multiplex PCR, yet TCRdb's version contains in-frame clones alone and is incomplete. Of about 200,000 clones listed, around 89% are singletons. The specimen sequenced was peripheral blood. The receptors here all came from a man aged 35-49 years with active or convalescent COVID-19.

The chain recombines TRBV7-2 with TRBJ1-6; 8 bases are a match to TRBD1. The CDR3 is 19 amino acids. CDR1 and CDR2 (germline): SGHTA, FQGNSA. V dropped 1 base and J dropped 7; count of bases not matched to a gene: 15. CDR3: CASSLVTGGSSEGNSPLHF. CDR3 DNA sequence: TGTGCCAGCAGCTTAGTCACAGGGGGTTCCTCCGAAGGCAATTCACCCCTCCACTTT.

The chain carries TRBV5-1 and TRBJ2-2; D ambiguous. CDR1 and CDR2 from the germline V gene are SGHRS and YFSETQ. The germline V and J ends were trimmed by 4 bases and 2 bases, with 9 bases remaining between them. The CDR3 consists of 14 residues. The CDR3 DNA reads TGCGCCAGCAGCCCAAAACTTAACACCGGGGAGCTGTTTTTT. Amino acid sequence: CASSPKLNTGELFF.

V and J are TRBV6-6 and TRBJ1-3, with 9 bases matching TRBD1. The CDR3 totals 15 residues. J gave up 4 bases and V 5 bases, and 6 bases lay outside the gene matches. Looked up from germline, CDR1 is MNHNY and CDR2 is SVGAGI (reference sequence). CDR3 region: CASSKQGAWGNTIYF. The CDR3 DNA sequence: TGTGCCAGCAGTAAACAGGGGGCGTGGGGAAACACCATATATTTT.

The chain links TRBV7-2 to TRBJ1-5; TRBD1 matches at 9 bases. Germline CDR1 is SGHTA and CDR2 is FQGNSA. This CDR3 contains 18 residues. J lost 4 bases, V lost 5 bases, and 15 bases had no gene match. CDR3: CASSPLGQGPGGNQPQHF. The CDR3 region has the DNA TGTGCCAGCAGCCCACTGGGACAGGGCCCAGGTGGGAATCAGCCCCAGCATTTT.

This clone was seen a handful of times. V usage is TRBV3-1 (or the pseudogene TRBV3-2) and J usage is TRBJ1-2; D ambiguous. The CDR3 length is 17 residues. Trimming shortened V by 2 bases and J by 7 bases, and 23 bases separated the two germline ends. Germline assignment: CDR1 LGHDT and CDR2 YNNKEL (reference sequence). The DNA of the CDR3 is TGTGCCAGCAGCCAATTTGGTAGAGTCCGGCAGGAGGGTGGCTACACCTTC. Translation: CASSQFGRVRQEGGYTF.

The chain is built from TRBV7-2 and TRBJ2-2; 8 bases agree with TRBD1. The CDR3 sequence is 14 residues long. V lost 7 bases, J lost 5 bases, and 6 bases stayed unmatched. CDR1 SGHTA and CDR2 FQGNSA come from the germline V gene. The CDR3 loop is CASNSGGGTGELFF. The CDR3 DNA reads as TGTGCCAGCAACTCAGGGGGCGGGACCGGGGAGCTGTTTTTT.

V and J are TRBV4-3 and TRBJ1-6, with unresolved D. V was shortened by 1 base and J by 6 bases, with 7 bases between the two germline ends. This CDR3 comprises 14 residues. Germline V lookup: CDR1 LGHNA, CDR2 YSLEER. CDR3 coding DNA: TGCGCCAGCAGCCAAGGTCCCAGTAATTCACCCCTCCACTTT. It is translated as CASSQGPSNSPLHF.

This clone has just one count. The chain uses TRBV6-4 and TRBJ1-5, with 7 bases that match TRBD1. CDR1 and CDR2 (germline): MRHNA, SNTAGT. The CDR3 spans 17 residues. After removal of 10 bases from V and 4 bases from J, the junction contained 19 bases not matched to a gene. CDR3 DNA sequence: TGTGCCACCATCCTCAGGGGACAGAGAGTGACGAATCAGCCCCAGCATTTT. Translating it yields CATILRGQRVTNQPQHF.

The V call is TRBV12-3 or TRBV12-4, the J call TRBJ2-6, with TRBD2 identical over 7 bases. Losses at the gene ends were 10 bases for V and 12 bases for J; bases not matched to a gene: 9. CDR3 length: 12 residues. The CDR3: CATREQYPVLTF. The CDR3 nucleotides read TGTGCCACGCGGGAGCAATATCCCGTCCTGACTTTC.

V is TRBV5-1 and J is TRBJ2-3; 10 bases line up with TRBD2. V was pared by 3 bases and J by 2 bases, with 9 bases of the junction left unmatched. Germline CDR1 SGHRS, CDR2 YFSETQ. The CDR3 loop spans 17 amino acids. The CDR3 coding sequence is TGCGCCAGCAGCTCATCCGGGACTAGCGAACCCACAGATACGCAGTATTTT. Translation: CASSSSGTSEPTDTQYF.

This rearrangement joins TRBV5-1 to TRBJ2-3, with 7 bases matching TRBD1. Germline trimming cut 0 bases from V and 2 bases from J; bases unmatched to any gene: 9. The CDR3 has 17 amino acids. Germline CDR1 and CDR2: SGHRS and YFSETQ. DNA of the CDR3: TGCGCCAGCAGCTTGGGAAGGTCCAAGGGGGCCACAGATACGCAGTATTTT. Translating it yields CASSLGRSKGATDTQYF.

The chain combines TRBV7-2 with TRBJ1-2; D might be TRBD1 (6 bases). CDR1 and CDR2 from the germline V gene are SGHTA and FQGNSA. Trimming took off 3 bases at V and 4 bases at J, with 15 bases between the two ends. The CDR3 has 15 residues. For the CDR3, the DNA is TGTGCCAGCAGCTTGAGACAGGTACCAGTCTATGGCTACACCTTC. It is translated as CASSLRQVPVYGYTF.

This clone was detected only a few times. The chain recombines TRBV2 with TRBJ1-2; 8 nucleotides align to TRBD1. Germline lookup yields CDR1 SNHLY and CDR2 FYNNEI. This CDR3 region has 13 residues. V shed 5 bases, J shed 6 bases, and the junction held 5 bases outside the gene matches. The CDR3 nucleotides read TGTGCCAGCAGTAAAGACAGGGGTAATGGCTACACCTTC. Its protein product is CASSKDRGNGYTF.

The chain employs TRBV5-8 and TRBJ1-1; a weak D match, TRBD1 (5 bases). Per the germline V gene, CDR1 is SGHTS and CDR2 is YDEGEE. V gave up 4 bases and J gave up 4 bases, with 11 bases separating them. The CDR3 contains 13 residues. CDR3 DNA: TGTGCCAGCAGCCGGCCGCAGGGCACTGAAGCTTTCTTT. Amino acids: CASSRPQGTEAFF. The full variable domain, its missing parts supplied by reference TRBV5-8 and TRBJ1-1, is EAGVTQSPTHLIKTRGQQATLRCSPISGHTSVYWYQQALGLGLQFLLWYDEGEERNRGNFPPRFSGRQFPNYSSELNVNALELEDSALYLCASSRPQGTEAFFGQGTRLTVV.

This chain uses TRBV24-1 with TRBJ2-1; TRBD2 matches 12 bases. Trimming at V came to 3 bases and at J to 14 bases, leaving 4 bases not matched to a gene. The germline gives CDR1 KGHDR, CDR2 SFDVKD. This CDR3 spans 13 amino acids. CDR3 DNA: TGTGCCACCAGTGATAGGACTAGCGGGAAGGAGTTCTTC. It translates to CATSDRTSGKEFF.

The V gene is TRBV9, the J gene TRBJ2-1; 9 bases are a match to TRBD2. The germline CDR1 and CDR2 sequences are SGDLS and YYNGEE. The CDR3 loop spans 15 amino acids. The V and J ends lost 0 bases and 5 bases, in that order; junction bases with no gene match: 3. The chain's CDR3 is CASSVASSGNNEQFF. DNA for the CDR3: TGTGCCAGCAGCGTAGCGTCTAGCGGGAACAATGAGCAGTTCTTC.

V is TRBV7-2 and J is TRBJ1-2; D may be TRBD1 (5 bases). CDR1 and CDR2 (germline): SGHTA, FQGNSA. The CDR3 has 13 residues. The ends were cut back, 4 bases at V and 7 bases at J, with 13 bases in the middle. In DNA form, the CDR3 reads TGTGCCAGCAGCTCTGCGGGGGGGACTGGCTACACCTTC. Protein sequence: CASSSAGGTGYTF.

The V gene is TRBV29-1, the J gene TRBJ1-1, with 8 positions matching TRBD1. CDR3 length: 13 amino acids. V dropped 5 bases and J dropped 5; count of bases not matched to a gene: 7. In germline, CDR1 is SQVTM, CDR2 ANQGSEA. CDR3 coding DNA: TGCAGCGTTATTCGGACAGGGAGGACTGAAGCTTTCTTT. This translates into CSVIRTGRTEAFF.

J is TRBJ1-4 and V is TRBV14; D perhaps matches TRBD1 (5 bases). Trimming pared 2 bases from V and 4 bases from J, leaving 11 bases between. The CDR3 is made up of 15 amino acids. The germline V gene encodes CDR1 SGHDN and CDR2 FVKESK. The CDR3 here is CASSQMGLLNEKLFF. The CDR3 DNA reads TGTGCCAGCAGCCAAATGGGGCTCCTTAATGAAAAACTGTTTTTT.

CDR3 coding DNA: TGTGCCAGCAGTTACGGTGCAGGGGGCTACGAGCAGTACTTC. Amino acids: CASSYGAGGYEQYF. This rearrangement joins TRBV6-5 to TRBJ2-7, with 7 bases that match TRBD1. The germline V gene has CDR1 MNHEY and CDR2 SVGAGI. This CDR3 has 14 residues. The V segment lost 2 bases and the J segment 3 bases; nucleotides outside the gene matches: 4.

Worth noting for this clone: The sample has other DNA sequences that encode this CDR3 too. The chain combines TRBV5-1 with TRBJ1-4; D might be TRBD1 (5 bases). CDR1 is SGHRS, CDR2 YFSETQ, per germline. This CDR3 spans 15 amino acids. V was clipped by 0 bases and J by 3 bases, with 9 bases between them. In DNA, the CDR3 is TGCGCCAGCAGCTTGGTCTCAGGGCCTAATGAAAAACTGTTTTTT. Translated, it gives CASSLVSGPNEKLFF. The whole variable domain, remainder taken from reference TRBV5-1 and TRBJ1-4, is KAGVTQTPRYLIKTRGQQVTLSCSPISGHRSVSWYQQTPGQGLQFLFEYFSETQRNKGNFPGRFSGRQFSNSRSEMNVSTLELGDSALYLCASSLVSGPNEKLFFGSGTQLSVL.